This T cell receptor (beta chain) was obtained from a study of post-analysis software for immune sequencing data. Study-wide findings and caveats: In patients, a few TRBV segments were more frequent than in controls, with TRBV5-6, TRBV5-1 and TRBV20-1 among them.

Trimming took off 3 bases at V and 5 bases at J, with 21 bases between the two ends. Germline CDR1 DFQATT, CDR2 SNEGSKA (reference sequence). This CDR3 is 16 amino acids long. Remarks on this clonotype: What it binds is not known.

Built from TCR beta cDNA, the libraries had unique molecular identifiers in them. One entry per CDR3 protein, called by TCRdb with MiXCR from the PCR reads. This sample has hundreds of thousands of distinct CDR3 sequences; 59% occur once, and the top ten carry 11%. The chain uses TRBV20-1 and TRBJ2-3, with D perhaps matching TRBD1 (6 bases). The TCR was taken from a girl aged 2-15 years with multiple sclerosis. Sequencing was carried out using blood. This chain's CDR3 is CSASHVWDTKQDTQYF. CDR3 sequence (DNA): TGCAGTGCTAGCCACGTCTGGGACACGAAACAAGATACGCAGTATTTT.